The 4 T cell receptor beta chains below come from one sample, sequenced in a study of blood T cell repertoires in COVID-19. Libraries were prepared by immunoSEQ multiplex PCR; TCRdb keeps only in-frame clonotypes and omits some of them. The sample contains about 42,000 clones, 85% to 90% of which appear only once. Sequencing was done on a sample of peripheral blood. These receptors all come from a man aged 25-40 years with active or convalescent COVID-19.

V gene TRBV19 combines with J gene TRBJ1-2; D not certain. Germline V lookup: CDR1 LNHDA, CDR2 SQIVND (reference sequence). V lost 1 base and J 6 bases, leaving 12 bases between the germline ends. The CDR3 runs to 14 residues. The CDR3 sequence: CASSIGVSPDGYTF. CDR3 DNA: TGTGCCAGTAGTATAGGAGTATCCCCTGATGGCTACACCTTC.

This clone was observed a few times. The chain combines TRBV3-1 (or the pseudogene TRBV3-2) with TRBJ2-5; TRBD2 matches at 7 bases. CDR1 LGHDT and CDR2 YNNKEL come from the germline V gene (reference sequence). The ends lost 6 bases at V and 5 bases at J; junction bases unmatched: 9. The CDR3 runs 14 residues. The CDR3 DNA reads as TGTGCCAGCAGAGAAAGCGGGATCCGGGAGACCCAGTACTTC. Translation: CASRESGIRETQYF.

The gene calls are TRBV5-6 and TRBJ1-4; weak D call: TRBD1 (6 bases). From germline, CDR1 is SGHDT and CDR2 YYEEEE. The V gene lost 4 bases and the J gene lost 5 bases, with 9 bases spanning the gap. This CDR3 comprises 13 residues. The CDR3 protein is CASSTGINEKLFF. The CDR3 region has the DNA TGTGCCAGCAGCACAGGGATAAATGAAAAACTGTTTTTT. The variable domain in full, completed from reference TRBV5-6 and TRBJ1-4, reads DAGVTQSPTHLIKTRGQQVTLRCSPKSGHDTVSWYQQALGQGPQFIFQYYEEEERQRGNFPDRFSGHQFPNYSSELNVNALLLGDSALYLCASSTGINEKLFFGSGTQLSVL.

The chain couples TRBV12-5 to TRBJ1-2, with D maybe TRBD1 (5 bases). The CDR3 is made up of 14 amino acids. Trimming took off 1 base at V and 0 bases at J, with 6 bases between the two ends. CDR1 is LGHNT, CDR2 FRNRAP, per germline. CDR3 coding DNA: TGTGCTAGTGGTTTGGAGACAGCTAACTATGGCTACACCTTC. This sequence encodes CASGLETANYGYTF.